The 30 T cell receptor beta chains in this list originate from one sample, sequenced in a study of OX40 agonist ivuxolimab in advanced cancers. Library preparation employed the immunoSEQ multiplex PCR assay. Sourced from immuneACCESS, this table was stored by TCRdb with only in-frame sequences that have V and J called. A share of the clones is absent; for the studies checked, an unresolved V gene accounts for under half, and the remainder has no known explanation. The sample table records some 86,000 clones; around nine tenths of these occur just once. The ten most abundant clones make up 1.3% to 1.5% of the sample. The sample consisted of CD4+ or CD8+ T cells sorted from blood, taken in a trial of the OX40 agonist ivuxolimab. These receptors were taken from an adult with an advanced solid tumor such as melanoma, head and neck, liver or kidney cancer.

V and J are TRBV6-1 and TRBJ2-7; tentatively, D is TRBD2 (6 bases). The germline V and J ends were trimmed by 6 bases and 4 bases, with 16 bases remaining between them. The CDR3 is made up of 14 amino acids. Germline V gives CDR1 MNHNS, CDR2 SASEGT. Here the CDR3 reads CASRWTGEGYEQYF. Written as DNA, the CDR3 is TGTGCCAGCAGGTGGACGGGAGAAGGGTACGAGCAGTACTTC.

The gene calls are TRBV18 and TRBJ2-5; no firm D call. The CDR3 loop spans 13 amino acids. From germline, CDR1 is KGHSH and CDR2 LQKENI. Deletions cut 0 bases from V and 3 bases from J, with 5 bases between. CDR3 nucleotide sequence: TGTGCCAGCTCACCACCGGTCAAAGAGACCCAGTACTTC. Translated: CASSPPVKETQYF.

The CDR3 nucleotides read TGTGCCAGCTCACAAACCCGTGAGAACACTGAAGCTTTCTTT. Translated, it gives CASSQTRENTEAFF. The chain is built from TRBV18 and TRBJ1-1, with no clear D. With 4 bases removed from V and 1 base from J, the gap between germline ends came to 10 bases. Germline V CDR1 and CDR2: KGHSH, LQKENI. The CDR3 runs 14 residues.

This chain links TRBV20-1 with TRBJ1-2; 7 bases are a match to TRBD1. The CDR3 length is 10 residues. Germline V gene sequence: CDR1 DFQATT, CDR2 SNEGSKA (reference sequence). Losses at the gene ends were 5 bases for V and 11 bases for J; bases not matched to a gene: 5. CDR3 sequence reads: CSAGQEEYTF. CDR3 bases: TGCAGTGCTGGACAGGAGGAGTACACCTTC.

The chain joins TRBV30 to TRBJ1-2; D gene uncertain. Germline V gene data show CDR1 as GTSNPN and CDR2 as SVGIG (reference sequence). There are 14 residues in the CDR3. V was cut by 3 bases and J by 4 bases, with 15 bases left in between. CDR3 amino acids: CAWSFSNDGYGYTF. CDR3 nucleotides: TGTGCCTGGAGCTTTTCTAACGATGGCTATGGCTACACCTTC.

The chain uses TRBV25-1 and TRBJ1-1, with a tentative D call TRBD1 (5 bases). Trimming shortened V by 5 bases and J by 0 bases, and 16 bases separated the two germline ends. Germline lookup yields CDR1 MGHDK and CDR2 SYGVNS. The CDR3 covers 16 residues. The CDR3, as DNA: TGTGCCAGCAGTCTCAACTTGGGGCAGATGAACACTGAAGCTTTCTTT. Its protein product is CASSLNLGQMNTEAFF. Full variable domain (outside the CDR3, taken from reference TRBV25-1 and TRBJ1-1): EADIYQTPRYLVIGTGKKITLECSQTMGHDKMYWYQQDPGMELHLIHYSYGVNSTEKGDLSSESTVSRIRTEHFPLTLESARPSHTSQYLCASSLNLGQMNTEAFFGQGTRLTVV.

The rearrangement uses TRBV19 and TRBJ2-6; D is uncertain. The CDR3 sequence is 15 residues long. V lost 1 base to trimming and J lost 0 bases, with 4 bases between them. Germline V lookup: CDR1 LNHDA, CDR2 SQIVND (reference sequence). The CDR3 region has the DNA TGTGCCAGTAGTATAGCTCGCTCTGGGGCCAACGTCCTGACTTTC. It is translated as CASSIARSGANVLTF. The full variable domain, completed using reference TRBV19 and TRBJ2-6, is DGGITQSPKYLFRKEGQNVTLSCEQNLNHDAMYWYRQDPGQGLRLIYYSQIVNDFQKGDIAEGYSVSREKKESFPLTVTSAQKNPTAFYLCASSIARSGANVLTFGAGSRLTVL.

The J gene is TRBJ2-7, the V gene TRBV5-1; 9 positions match TRBD1. Germline CDR1 SGHRS, CDR2 YFSETQ. The CDR3 is 12 amino acids. V lost 3 bases to trimming and J lost 7 bases; unmatched junction nucleotides: 2. The CDR3 sequence: CASSWGQGEQYF. CDR3 bases: TGCGCCAGCAGCTGGGGACAGGGAGAGCAGTACTTC.

The chain is built from TRBV7-2 and TRBJ1-6; no reliable D call. Germline V CDR1 and CDR2: SGHTA, FQGNSA. There are 15 residues in the CDR3. V lost 5 bases and J lost 5, with 13 bases in between. The CDR3 sequence: CASSVDRAHNSPLHF. The CDR3 DNA reads as TGTGCCAGCAGCGTGGACCGGGCTCATAATTCACCCCTCCACTTT.

The rearrangement uses TRBV9 and TRBJ1-5; 9 bases align to TRBD1. The CDR3 contains 14 residues. CDR1 SGDLS and CDR2 YYNGEE come from the germline V gene. The V segment lost 4 bases and the J segment 5 bases; nucleotides outside the gene matches: 4. The CDR3, as DNA: TGTGCCAGCAGCTACCGGGACAGGGATCAGCCCCAGCATTTT. Residues: CASSYRDRDQPQHF.

The rearrangement joins TRBV7-3 to TRBJ2-2; D remains ambiguous. There are 14 residues in the CDR3. Trimming shortened V by 1 base and J by 4 bases, and 7 bases separated the two germline ends. Germline assignment: CDR1 SGHTA and CDR2 FQGTGA. For the CDR3, the DNA is TGTGCCAGCAGCTTAATAGGAGTCACCGGGGAGCTGTTTTTT. This codes for CASSLIGVTGELFF.

V usage is TRBV6-9 and J usage is TRBJ2-4; possible D gene TRBD2, 6 bases. Germline V CDR1 and CDR2: MNHGY, SVAAGI. This CDR3 contains 15 residues. Trimming cost V 7 bases and J 0 bases, with 13 bases left between them. The DNA for the CDR3 is TGTGCCAGCAAGGGTACTAGCTTAGCCAAAAACATTCAGTACTTC. Translation gives CASKGTSLAKNIQYF.

The chain uses TRBV5-4 and TRBJ1-1, with D unclear. This CDR3 has 12 residues. Germline lookup yields CDR1 SGHNT and CDR2 YYREEE (reference sequence). CDR3 coding DNA: TGTCTAACGGGCCTCTGGAACACTGAAGCTTTCTTT. Encoded protein: CLTGLWNTEAFF.

The chain has TRBV6-5 and TRBJ2-2, with D possibly matching TRBD2 (5 bases). Germline lookup yields CDR1 MNHEY and CDR2 SVGAGI. The CDR3 sequence is 12 residues long. V lost 2 bases to trimming and J lost 9 bases, with 7 bases between them. The CDR3 DNA is TGTGCCAGCAGTTACGAGGGCCGGGAGCTGTTTTTT. Amino acids: CASSYEGRELFF.

The J gene is TRBJ2-2, the V gene TRBV19, with D maybe TRBD2 (5 bases). There are 13 residues in the CDR3. The V and J ends lost 7 bases and 7 bases respectively, with 13 bases between them. The germline V gene encodes CDR1 LNHDA and CDR2 SQIVND (reference sequence). The CDR3 loop reads CASTRVDDGELFF. Here the CDR3 DNA reads TGTGCCAGTACGAGGGTGGACGACGGGGAGCTGTTTTTT.

This clone came up a few times. The rearrangement links TRBV10-3 to TRBJ1-5; no firm D call. The germline gives CDR1 ENHRY, CDR2 SYGVKD. The CDR3 is made up of 15 amino acids. Trimming took 2 bases from V and 6 from J, leaving 14 bases between them. The CDR3 sequence is CAISEGVGRAQPQHF. The CDR3 DNA reads as TGTGCCATCAGTGAGGGTGTAGGGAGGGCTCAGCCCCAGCATTTT.

In nucleotides, the CDR3 is TGTGCCAGCAAGACTACCTACAATGAGCAGTTCTTC. Residues: CASKTTYNEQFF. V is TRBV6-5 and J is TRBJ2-1; D possibly corresponds to TRBD2 (5 bases). The length of the CDR3 is 12 residues. Deletions cut 7 bases from V and 2 bases from J, with 6 bases between. Germline assignment: CDR1 MNHEY and CDR2 SVGAGI.

V gene TRBV19 combines with J gene TRBJ2-7; 13 nucleotides line up with TRBD2. The CDR3 consists of 15 residues. V was pared by 6 bases and J by 0 bases, with 2 bases of the junction left unmatched. The germline CDR1 and CDR2 sequences are LNHDA and SQIVND (reference sequence). The CDR3, as DNA: TGTGCCAGTAGGGGACTAGCGGGGCCCTCCTACGAGCAGTACTTC. Translation gives CASRGLAGPSYEQYF.

This clone was counted only a few times. This sequence joins TRBV7-2 and TRBJ2-1; 7 bases line up with TRBD1. This CDR3 contains 13 residues. Germline CDR1 is SGHTA and CDR2 is FQGNSA. V lost 5 bases and J lost 7; bases outside the gene matches: 5. This chain's CDR3 is CASSNHRGNEQFF. In DNA, the CDR3 is TGTGCCAGCAGCAACCACAGGGGAAATGAGCAGTTCTTC.

V gene TRBV6-5 combines with J gene TRBJ2-3; D is perhaps TRBD2 (6 bases). Trimming stripped 4 bases from V and 0 bases from J, with 14 bases between. CDR3 length equals 16 residues. The germline V gene encodes CDR1 MNHEY and CDR2 SVGAGI. CDR3 protein: CASSSRGYLSTDTQYF. The CDR3, as DNA: TGTGCCAGCAGTTCCCGGGGGTACCTTAGCACAGATACGCAGTATTTT.

J is TRBJ1-1 and V is TRBV28; no firm D call. Trimming removed 0 bases at V and 4 bases at J, with 12 bases between. The CDR3 length is 15 residues. Germline CDR1 is MDHEN and CDR2 is SYDVKM. The CDR3 here is CASSLWGSGRTEAFF. In DNA, the CDR3 is TGTGCCAGCAGTTTATGGGGCTCCGGGCGCACTGAAGCTTTCTTT.

J is TRBJ1-1 and V is TRBV30; D remains ambiguous. In germline, CDR1 is GTSNPN, CDR2 SVGIG (reference sequence). V lost 5 bases and J 4 bases, leaving 11 bases between the germline ends. The CDR3 totals 12 residues. Here the CDR3 reads CAWVVIGTEAFF. In DNA, the CDR3 is TGTGCCTGGGTCGTGATAGGCACTGAAGCTTTCTTT. Full variable domain (remainder filled in from reference TRBV30 and TRBJ1-1): SQTIHQWPATLVQPVGSPLSLECTVEGTSNPNLYWYRQAAGRGLQLLFYSVGIGQISSEVPQNLSASRPQDRQFILSSKKLLLSDSGFYLCAWVVIGTEAFFGQGTRLTVV.

The chain employs TRBV25-1 and TRBJ2-5; D is undetermined. The CDR3 spans 11 residues. In germline, CDR1 is MGHDK, CDR2 SYGVNS. V lost 4 bases and J 3 bases, leaving 3 bases between the germline ends. As DNA, the CDR3 is TGTGCCAGCAGTGCCAAAGAGACCCAGTACTTC. It yields the protein CASSAKETQYF. Complete variable domain (other parts from reference TRBV25-1 and TRBJ2-5): EADIYQTPRYLVIGTGKKITLECSQTMGHDKMYWYQQDPGMELHLIHYSYGVNSTEKGDLSSESTVSRIRTEHFPLTLESARPSHTSQYLCASSAKETQYFGPGTRLLVL.

J is TRBJ1-2 and V is TRBV29-1; D uncertain. Germline CDR1 SQVTM, CDR2 ANQGSEA. V was pared by 6 bases and J by 8 bases, with 10 bases between. The CDR3 is 10 residues long. In nucleotides, the CDR3 is TGCAGCGTGGGCGGGGAGGGCTACACCTTC. Translation: CSVGGEGYTF. The full variable domain, rest sourced from reference TRBV29-1 and TRBJ1-2, is SAVISQKPSRDICQRGTSLTIQCQVDSQVTMMFWYRQQPGQSLTLIATANQGSEATYESGFVIDKFPISRPNLTFSTLTVSNMSPEDSSIYLCSVGGEGYTFGSGTRLTVV.

The rearrangement uses TRBV5-6 and TRBJ1-2, with 8 bases identical to TRBD1. Germline V gene data show CDR1 as SGHDT and CDR2 as YYEEEE. V trimming: 0 bases; J trimming: 4 bases; junction bases outside the gene matches: 5. The CDR3 runs to 15 residues. CDR3 DNA: TGTGCCAGCAGCTTGGGACAGGGGCCTCGCTATGGCTACACCTTC. Protein product: CASSLGQGPRYGYTF.

The chain has TRBV15 and TRBJ2-7, with a tentative D call TRBD2 (5 bases). This CDR3 spans 14 amino acids. Germline V gene sequence: CDR1 LNHNV, CDR2 YYDKDF (reference sequence). Deletions cut 5 bases from V and 3 bases from J, with 14 bases between. In DNA form, the CDR3 reads TGTGCCACCAGCCCCCGACTAAACAGCTACGAGCAGTACTTC. Residues: CATSPRLNSYEQYF.

The rearrangement joins TRBV4-1 to TRBJ2-1; no firm D call. With 0 bases removed from V and 6 bases from J, the gap between germline ends came to 9 bases. The CDR3 totals 14 residues. CDR1 and CDR2 (germline): MGHRA, YSYEKL. As DNA, the CDR3 is TGCGCCAGCAGCCAAGAAGTGGTCTCCAATGAGCAGTTCTTC. Its translation: CASSQEVVSNEQFF.

This rearrangement joins TRBV11-2 to TRBJ2-5, with D tentatively TRBD2 (6 bases). The CDR3 contains 16 residues. V was shortened by 2 bases and J by 2 bases, with 15 bases between the two germline ends. Per the germline V gene, CDR1 is SGHAT and CDR2 is FQNNGV. In nucleotides, the CDR3 is TGTGCCAGCAGCTTATCCAGTGGGGGACTTCAAGAGACCCAGTACTTC. Residues: CASSLSSGGLQETQYF.

The rearrangement joins TRBV9 to TRBJ1-2, with 7 bases identical to TRBD1. The trim removed 3 bases at V and 8 bases at J, leaving 19 bases unmatched. CDR3 length equals 17 residues. Per the germline V gene, CDR1 is SGDLS and CDR2 is YYNGEE. CDR3 loop: CASSAETGRGWSRGYTF. Written as DNA, the CDR3 is TGTGCCAGCAGCGCAGAGACAGGGAGAGGATGGTCGAGAGGCTACACCTTC.

This rearrangement joins TRBV7-3 to TRBJ2-2, with D perhaps TRBD1 or TRBD2 (6 bases each). Germline values: CDR1 SGHTA, CDR2 FQGTGA. V was clipped by 2 bases and J by 0 bases, with 10 bases between them. CDR3 length: 16 amino acids. CDR3 sequence: CASSLSRGPNTGELFF. The CDR3 coding sequence is TGTGCCAGCAGCTTATCTCGGGGGCCGAACACCGGGGAGCTGTTTTTT.